The rows below give T cell receptor beta chains drawn from one sample of a study of CD8+ T cells in alopecia areata. Sequenced by immunoSEQ multiplex PCR; TCRdb stores in-frame clones only, minus some. The data hold 110,000 to 150,000 clones, with around 86% observed a single time. The material sequenced was CD8+ T cells sorted from blood, taken at week 4, from a patient treated with tofacitinib. The receptors were gathered from a human donor with alopecia areata. CDR3s include the opening cysteine and the closing phenylalanine or tryptophan. The order of the fields is D gene, J gene, clone size, V gene, CDR3 DNA, CDR3 protein. D genes are given only for firm matches. Clone sizes are given selectively: once, few, many, or a class where the clone is expanded.

d_gene: TRBD1
j_gene: TRBJ2-7
abundance: NA
v_gene: TRBV7-3
CDR3nt: TGTGCCAGCAGCTTGTCCGGGACAGGGGGATACGAGCAGTACTTC
CDR3aa: CASSLSGTGGYEQYF

d_gene: NA
j_gene: TRBJ1-1
abundance: once
v_gene: TRBV29-1
CDR3nt: TGCAGCGAAGGGACGGACACTGAAGCTTTCTTT
CDR3aa: CSEGTDTEAFF

d_gene: TRBD1
j_gene: TRBJ2-7
abundance: NA
v_gene: TRBV29-1
CDR3nt: TGCAGCGTTGATTCCGGGACAGGGATCGGCGAGCAGTACTTC
CDR3aa: CSVDSGTGIGEQYF

d_gene: NA
j_gene: TRBJ1-1
abundance: NA
v_gene: TRBV27
CDR3nt: TGTGCCAGCAGCCCAGGGGTTGGTACTGAAGCTTTCTTT
CDR3aa: CASSPGVGTEAFF

d_gene: NA
j_gene: TRBJ2-1
abundance: NA
v_gene: TRBV7-9
CDR3nt: TGTGCCAGCAGCTTAGGTGGAATAGTTGAGCAGTTCTTC
CDR3aa: CASSLGGIVEQFF

d_gene: NA
j_gene: TRBJ1-5
abundance: NA
v_gene: TRBV6-5
CDR3nt: TGTGCCAGCAGTTACTCGAAGAGGGCGCCCCAGCATTTT
CDR3aa: CASSYSKRAPQHF

d_gene: NA
j_gene: TRBJ2-7
abundance: NA
v_gene: TRBV30
CDR3nt: TGTGCCTGGAATGATGGGGGGAGCTACGAGCAGTACTTC
CDR3aa: CAWNDGGSYEQYF

d_gene: NA
j_gene: TRBJ2-1
abundance: NA
v_gene: TRBV30
CDR3nt: TGTGCCTGGAGTTACCTTAGCGGTTACAATGAGCAGTTCTTC
CDR3aa: CAWSYLSGYNEQFF

d_gene: TRBD1
j_gene: TRBJ2-2
abundance: NA
v_gene: TRBV4-1
CDR3nt: TGCGCCAGCAGCCCGATCCGGGACAGGGGGACCGGGGAGCTGTTTTTT
CDR3aa: CASSPIRDRGTGELFF

d_gene: NA
j_gene: TRBJ2-1
abundance: NA
v_gene: TRBV2
CDR3nt: TGTGCCGGATTAACTAGGTCTTACTACAATGAGCAGTTCTTC
CDR3aa: CAGLTRSYYNEQFF

d_gene: NA
j_gene: TRBJ2-3
abundance: NA
v_gene: TRBV19
CDR3nt: TGTGCCAGTACGCCCAGTGGGACGGCCACAGATACGCAGTATTTT
CDR3aa: CASTPSGTATDTQYF

d_gene: NA
j_gene: TRBJ1-1
abundance: few
v_gene: TRBV19
CDR3nt: TGTGCCAGTAGGGGCCCCCCTGAAGCTTTCTTT
CDR3aa: CASRGPPEAFF

d_gene: NA
j_gene: TRBJ2-7
abundance: NA
v_gene: TRBV4-1
CDR3nt: TGCGCCAGCAGCCAAATCCGGACATCCTCCTACGAGCAGTACTTC
CDR3aa: CASSQIRTSSYEQYF

d_gene: NA
j_gene: TRBJ2-5
abundance: NA
v_gene: TRBV29-1
CDR3nt: TGCAGCGAGGCCCAGGGTTTTGGTCGGCTAGAGACCCAGTACTTC
CDR3aa: CSEAQGFGRLETQYF

d_gene: NA
j_gene: TRBJ2-7
abundance: NA
v_gene: TRBV4-1
CDR3nt: TGCGCCAGCAGCCAGGAACAGGATTCCTACGAGCAGTACTTC
CDR3aa: CASSQEQDSYEQYF

d_gene: NA
j_gene: TRBJ2-3
abundance: NA
v_gene: TRBV7-6
CDR3nt: TGTGCCAGCAGCTTTACAGGGCCCAGCACAGATACGCAGTATTTT
CDR3aa: CASSFTGPSTDTQYF

d_gene: TRBD2
j_gene: TRBJ2-3
abundance: many
v_gene: TRBV6-4
CDR3nt: TGTGCCAGCAGTGCCCTAGCGGGGGGTAGCACAGATACGCAGTATTTT
CDR3aa: CASSALAGGSTDTQYF

d_gene: TRBD1
j_gene: TRBJ2-1
abundance: NA
v_gene: TRBV5-1
CDR3nt: TGCGCCAGCACCTTGGACAGGAATGAGCAGTTCTTC
CDR3aa: CASTLDRNEQFF

d_gene: NA
j_gene: TRBJ1-1
abundance: NA
v_gene: TRBV25-1
CDR3nt: TGTGCCAGCAGTGAACGGGGGGCCACTGAAGCTTTCTTT
CDR3aa: CASSERGATEAFF

d_gene: NA
j_gene: TRBJ1-1
abundance: NA
v_gene: TRBV5-1
CDR3nt: TGCGCCAGCAGCGAAGGTGGGGGGGCAGAAGCTTTCTTT
CDR3aa: CASSEGGGAEAFF